This TCR beta chain emerged from a study of blood T cell repertoires in COVID-19. As handled by the study authors: Amplifying reference gene primers gave estimates of nucleated cell counts. This table comes from immunoSEQ multiplex PCR, and its TCRdb copy is limited to in-frame clones, with some not included. The V and J calls and clone size come from that table; D and trimming were worked out from the DNA. Among around 100,000 clones listed, about 88% were seen once. Germline V gene data show CDR1 as SGHNT and CDR2 as YENEEA. With V trimmed by 6 bases and J by 2 bases, 11 bases remained unmatched. The CDR3 consists of 18 residues. This clone was observed a single time.

This chain connects TRBV11-3 to TRBJ2-5; 14 nucleotides match TRBD2. The source material was peripheral blood. This receptor was taken from an older woman with acute or convalescent COVID-19. The CDR3 DNA reads TGTGCCAGCAGTCGGACTAGCGGGGGGACTGGGAAACAAGAGACCCAGTACTTC. Translated: CASSRTSGGTGKQETQYF.